The clone carrying this T cell receptor beta chain was seen ten or more times. What it recognizes is unknown. The data are from a study of T cell repertoires in cytomegalovirus infection. Study in general: Epitope selection comprised recently identified HLA-C-restricted CMV epitopes and well-studied HLA-B-restricted CMV epitopes. Indications of both CMV infection and matching HLA type were provided by public TCR beta signatures.

Trimming pared 5 bases from V and 9 bases from J, leaving 20 bases between. CDR3 size: 15 residues. Germline CDR1 is MDHEN and CDR2 is SYDVKM. TCRdb called the reads again in MiXCR, with one record for every CDR3 protein. The table has hundreds of thousands of distinct CDR3 sequences, around 32% seen once. Study-level points and caveats: There were carriers of CMV plus the relevant HLA, and cumulative public TCR beta family frequency identified them. HLA-C-restricted CMV clonotypes gave the most frequent clonotype in two of eight donors.

The V and J genes are TRBV28 and TRBJ1-5, with D possibly TRBD1 on 5 matching bases. This receptor was taken from a human donor in good health (CMV status not recorded). Some clones in this sample may be carry-over from other donors' samples. Here the sequenced sample was cultured PBMCs, taken from culture after CMV antigen stimulation. In DNA, the CDR3 is TGTGCCAGCAGTCTGCTCAGGGTTTTAGGTGCGCCCCAGCATTTT. It yields the protein CASSLLRVLGAPQHF.